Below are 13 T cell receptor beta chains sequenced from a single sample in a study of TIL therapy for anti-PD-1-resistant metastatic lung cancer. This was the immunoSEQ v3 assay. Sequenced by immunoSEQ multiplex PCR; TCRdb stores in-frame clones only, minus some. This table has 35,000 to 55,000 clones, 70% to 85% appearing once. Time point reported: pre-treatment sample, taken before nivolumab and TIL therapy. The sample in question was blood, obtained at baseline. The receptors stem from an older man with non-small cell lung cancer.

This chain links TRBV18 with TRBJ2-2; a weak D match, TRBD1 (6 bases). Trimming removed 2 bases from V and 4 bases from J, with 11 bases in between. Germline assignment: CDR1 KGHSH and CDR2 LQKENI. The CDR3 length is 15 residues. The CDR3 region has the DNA TGTGCCAGCTCACCAAATAGACAGGTCACCGGGGAGCTGTTTTTT. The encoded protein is CASSPNRQVTGELFF.

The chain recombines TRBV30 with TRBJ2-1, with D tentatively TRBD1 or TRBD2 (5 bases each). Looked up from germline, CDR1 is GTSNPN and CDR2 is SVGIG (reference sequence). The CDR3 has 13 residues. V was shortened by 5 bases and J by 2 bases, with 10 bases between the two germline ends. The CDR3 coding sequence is TGTGCCTGGGACAAGGGACCCTACAATGAGCAGTTCTTC. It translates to CAWDKGPYNEQFF.

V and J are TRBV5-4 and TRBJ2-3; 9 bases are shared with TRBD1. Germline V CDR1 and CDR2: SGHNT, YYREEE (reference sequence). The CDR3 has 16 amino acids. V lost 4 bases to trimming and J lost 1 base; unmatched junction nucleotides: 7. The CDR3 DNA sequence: TGTGCCAGCAGCAACGACAGGGGGAGGGGCACAGATACGCAGTATTTT. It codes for CASSNDRGRGTDTQYF.

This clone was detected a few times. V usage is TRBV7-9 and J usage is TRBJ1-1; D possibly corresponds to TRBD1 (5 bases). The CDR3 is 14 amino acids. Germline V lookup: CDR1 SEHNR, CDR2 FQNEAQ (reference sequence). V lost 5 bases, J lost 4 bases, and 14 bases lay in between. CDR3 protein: CASSQAPGTTEAFF. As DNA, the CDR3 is TGTGCCAGCAGCCAAGCCCCAGGGACCACTGAAGCTTTCTTT.

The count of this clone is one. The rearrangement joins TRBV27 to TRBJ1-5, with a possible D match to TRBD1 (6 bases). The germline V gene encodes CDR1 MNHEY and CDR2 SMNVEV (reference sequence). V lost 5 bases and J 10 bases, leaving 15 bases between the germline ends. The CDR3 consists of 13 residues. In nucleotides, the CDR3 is TGTGCCAGCAGTATGGGGGCACGGTCTCCCCAGCATTTT. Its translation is CASSMGARSPQHF.

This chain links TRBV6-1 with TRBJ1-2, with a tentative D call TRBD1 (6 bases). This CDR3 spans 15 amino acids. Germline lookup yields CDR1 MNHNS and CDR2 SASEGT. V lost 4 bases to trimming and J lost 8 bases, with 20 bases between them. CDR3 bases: TGTGCCAGCAGTGCCCCCCACATATCAGGGGACGGCTACACCTTC. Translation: CASSAPHISGDGYTF.

The CDR3 DNA is TGCGCCAGCAAACCGGGACAGGGGGCGAAGAGCTCTGGAAACACCATATATTTT. Translating it yields CASKPGQGAKSSGNTIYF. J is TRBJ1-3 and V is TRBV5-1, with 12 bases fitting TRBD1. The CDR3 runs 18 residues. Germline V gene lookup returns CDR1 SGHRS and CDR2 YFSETQ. With 6 bases clipped from V and 0 bases from J, the junction kept 10 bases outside the gene matches. The complete variable domain, with remaining parts taken from reference TRBV5-1 and TRBJ1-3, reads KAGVTQTPRYLIKTRGQQVTLSCSPISGHRSVSWYQQTPGQGLQFLFEYFSETQRNKGNFPGRFSGRQFSNSRSEMNVSTLELGDSALYLCASKPGQGAKSSGNTIYFGEGSWLTVV.

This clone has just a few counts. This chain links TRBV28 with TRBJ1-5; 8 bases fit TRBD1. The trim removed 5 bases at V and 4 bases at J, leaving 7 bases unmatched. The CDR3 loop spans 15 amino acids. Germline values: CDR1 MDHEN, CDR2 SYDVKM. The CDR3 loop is CASSVTGGLNQPQHF. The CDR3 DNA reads TGTGCCAGCAGTGTAACAGGGGGTCTAAATCAGCCCCAGCATTTT.

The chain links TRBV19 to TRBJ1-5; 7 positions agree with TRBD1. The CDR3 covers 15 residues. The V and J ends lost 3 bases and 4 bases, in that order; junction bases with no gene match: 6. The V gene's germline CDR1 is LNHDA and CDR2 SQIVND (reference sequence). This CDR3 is CASSMAPGGNQPQHF. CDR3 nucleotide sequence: TGTGCCAGTAGTATGGCCCCAGGGGGAAATCAGCCCCAGCATTTT.

The CDR3 is CASRDSGANVLTF. CDR3 bases: TGTGCCAGCAGGGACTCTGGGGCCAACGTCCTGACTTTC. The rearrangement uses TRBV2 and TRBJ2-6; D not certain. Germline values: CDR1 SNHLY, CDR2 FYNNEI. With 6 bases removed from V and 0 bases from J, the gap between germline ends came to 3 bases. This CDR3 contains 13 residues.

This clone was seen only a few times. This CDR3 reads CASSLKLTGGNTEAFF. CDR3 bases: TGTGCCAGCAGCTTGAAATTAACAGGGGGCAACACTGAAGCTTTCTTT. This chain connects TRBV7-9 to TRBJ1-1, with 9 bases fitting TRBD1. The trim removed 3 bases at V and 2 bases at J, leaving 7 bases unmatched. The length of the CDR3 is 16 residues. Germline CDR1 is SEHNR and CDR2 is FQNEAQ (reference sequence).

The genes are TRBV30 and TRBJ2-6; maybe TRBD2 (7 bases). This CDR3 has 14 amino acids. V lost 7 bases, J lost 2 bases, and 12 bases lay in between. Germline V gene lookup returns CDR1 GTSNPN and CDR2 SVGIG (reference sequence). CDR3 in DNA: TGTGCCTCCGAGGGGGGGGCTGGGGCCAACGTCCTGACTTTC. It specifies CASEGGAGANVLTF.

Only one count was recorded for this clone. The CDR3 DNA follows: TGTGCCAGCAGTTACGGGGGGCTGAACACTGAAGCTTTCTTT. This translates into CASSYGGLNTEAFF. The V and J genes are TRBV6-6 and TRBJ1-1, with TRBD1 as a possible D gene (6 bases). CDR3 length: 14 residues. The germline V gene encodes CDR1 MNHNY and CDR2 SVGAGI (reference sequence). The V end was cut by 2 bases, the J end by 0 bases, with 7 bases between.